The entry below describes one TCR beta chain. It has no known antigen specificity. No quality values exist for individual bases; no much larger clone is one base distant. Receptor amplification or capture employed the immunoSEQ multiplex PCR assay. A mixture of 60 forward primers for TCR Vbeta segments and 13 reverse primers for TCR Jbeta segments was used in the multiplex PCR. The CDR3 region of rearranged TCR beta genes was amplified from genomic DNA with a multiplex PCR assay. The amplified TCR beta libraries were sequenced on the Illumina HiSeq System as 87-base-pair reads. The original methods were these. In a later analysis, around 80 million unique TCR beta chains were counted across the 500 to 700 repertoires, and around 10 million of these chains were shared by at least two donors. To remove PCR and sequencing errors, raw reads were error-corrected and collapsed into unique sequences using a nearest-neighbor algorithm that merged closely related sequences. Alignment of CDR3 sequences to IMGT reference sequences was used to assign V, D and J gene segments. Each retained sequence needed at least a six-nucleotide match to both a V gene segment and a J gene segment. Rearrangements were classified as productive when the CDR3 lacked stop codons and remained in frame with V and J, and all other rearrangements were classified as non-productive. CDR3 was defined by IMGT convention, running from the second conserved V-encoded cysteine to the conserved J-encoded phenylalanine. In an earlier analysis of more than 550 of the donors, sequences lacking an unambiguous match to a single V gene segment were excluded. An earlier analysis of approximately 590 of the donors called V segments functional above 56.7% productive rearrangements and segregating when the between-donor standard deviation exceeded 5%. A statistical classification framework was built for diagnosing cytomegalovirus status from the catalog of TCR beta chain sequences. A later analysis assigned V and J genes by comparing TCR nucleotide sequences with IMGT/GENE-DB human TR gene sequences. In a later analysis, CDR3 sequences and most-parsimonious VDJ recombination scenarios were assigned using the TCRdist pipeline. In a later analysis, each TCR beta chain was defined by its CDR3 amino acid sequence together with its V-gene family, and reads without a unique V-gene family were excluded. As a way to deal with suspected cross-contamination and a sequencing artifact, a later analysis dropped roughly 600 nucleotide sequences that were highly shared and had low generation probability. In a later analysis, a clonal expansion index was calculated for each public chain from normalized within-repertoire ranks of inferred template counts. In a later analysis, generation probabilities were computed with a VDJ recombination model fitted to out-of-frame rearrangements, and the resulting probabilities were checked against IGoR. In a later analysis, TCR-TCR, TCR-HLA and TCR-CMV co-occurrence was scored with hypergeometric tests, and a repertoire-size bias correction was applied to TCR pairs. To estimate false discovery rates, a later analysis permuted the HLA or CMV assignments 20 times. In a later analysis, co-occurring TCRs were grouped using DBSCAN, with TCRdist sequence similarity added in when clustering inside HLA-allele-positive subsets. Co-occurrence clustering excluded repertoires with fewer than 30,000 or more than 120,000 public chains, plus five with anomalous nucleotide sharing. What TCRdb holds here is the immuneACCESS table cut down to in-frame rearrangements. Part of the clones is not present; checked against another copy, under half of the missing clones reflect an unresolved V gene, and the others are unexplained. V, J and clone size are taken as reported in that table, and D and trimming were inferred from the DNA itself. This sample comprises around 250,000 clones, 81% of them detected only once. The ten largest clones take up almost 8% of the sample.

From the cysteine up to the phenylalanine, the CDR3 has a length of 14 residues. Only CDR3 DNA remains: 42 bases, in frame from the first base. Trimmed from V: 4 bases; trimmed from J: 4 bases; junction bases lacking a gene match: 3. CDR1 and CDR2 were assigned from the germline V gene as MNHNS and SASEGT. The record originates from a study of cytomegalovirus exposure and HLA in healthy donors (dated by TCRdb to about 2017). For the wider study: According to an earlier analysis of a few hundred of the donors, about 179 million T cells yielded over 100 million unique TCR beta sequences and around 300 Gb of sequence data. An early release covering about 600 HLA-typed donors comprised approximately 290 gigabases of sequencing data and roughly 86 million unique TCR sequences. Among the roughly 430 genotyped donors, approximately 82% belonged to the genetic ancestry cluster associated with self-reported Caucasian donors. The aim of the study was to test whether cataloging public T cell receptors could identify signatures of past pathogen exposure. The study profiled the T cell repertoires of under 700 subjects by immunosequencing and related them to cytomegalovirus serostatus. A separate validation cohort of 90 to 150 different subjects was used in addition to the 666-subject first cohort. To predict cytomegalovirus infection status, the study combined high-throughput TCR immunosequencing, statistical association of individual TCRs with disease status, and machine learning. A later analysis re-examined previously published TCR beta repertoires from over 500 donors and added high-resolution HLA genotyping to investigate patterns of TCR occurrence. In the later analysis, no new phenotypic data were used to find candidate immune exposures; instead, reliance was placed on TCR beta sequences and their occurrence across donors. An earlier analysis of around 580 of the donors used high-throughput TCR beta sequencing to judge whether each TCR beta V gene segment behaved as functional or pseudogenic. Donor age, sex, ethnicity and CMV serostatus were compiled together with the repertoire data. Genome-wide SNP genotypes for about 65% of the roughly 700 donors were used in a later genetic analysis, which treated that subset as a discovery cohort. All discovery cohort repertoires had been generated on a single sequencing platform. HLA typing covered class I and class II loci at four-digit resolution. The number of typed donors differed by locus: roughly 629-630 for A, B, C, DRB1 and DQB1; approximately 520 for DQA1; fewer than 610 for DPA1; and 400 to 480 for DPB1. Roughly five DR-DQ haplotypes were treated as single units for association and clustering because of strong linkage in the cohort. Among about 400 genotyped donors of the cohort, an average of around 250,000 unique TCR beta nucleotide sequences was sequenced per donor, of which roughly 18% were non-productive. The paper's findings and limits, for the study overall: According to the authors, the approach could potentially be generalized to other disease states and immunological phenotypes. A further reported finding was that TCR beta sequences accurately predicted the HLA-A and HLA-B alleles for most subjects in the first cohort. A total of fewer than 200 TCR beta chains were listed by the study as associated with cytomegalovirus. At a false discovery rate of 0.05, a later analysis linked some 18,000 TCR beta sequences to specific HLA alleles. A later analysis found that most CMV-associated TCR beta chains appeared HLA-restricted, with HLA associations seemingly driven largely by CMV exposure. Correlated functional status among segregating V segments might be attributable to linkage disequilibrium, but an unknown experimental factor could not be ruled out. Immune exposure information for the cohort was limited to CMV serostatus. Because HLA typing was unavailable for some donors at each locus, only the typed subset was used in association tests. A group of highly shared sequence variants was considered likely to be a technical artifact of the sequencing pipeline. In this cohort, only TCR beta chains were sequenced, and detectable features were limited by the absence of alpha or paired-chain data. In a later analysis, TCR association rates were found to vary across HLA loci, with the most associated TCRs seen for DRB1 alleles and the fewest for HLA-C alleles. According to a later analysis, parvovirus B19, influenza, CMV and Epstein-Barr virus appeared linked to several top co-occurrence clusters. Compared with equally common non-associated chains, HLA-associated TCR beta chains in a later analysis were more clonally expanded and had lower generation probabilities. Broadly in line with IMGT annotations, most TCR beta V segments showed up in productive rearrangements about 87% or about 30% of the time in an earlier analysis of approximately 640 of the donors. Most TCR sequences were seen in very few donors, while some public TCRs were found in many individuals. In a later genetic analysis, fewer N-insertions in productive TCRs were reported among donors in an Asian-associated ancestry cluster than the approximately 670-donor mean. Three of the identified cytomegalovirus-associated TCR beta chains were confirmed in vitro to be specific for cytomegalovirus antigens. Some IMGT-functional V segments, including TRBV6-2 and TRBV6-3, could not be distinguished by the 87-base-pair reads and were therefore excluded. Cytomegalovirus status was reported to be diagnosed by the classifier with high specificity and sensitivity in both the original and validation cohorts. Presence/absence analyses assumed roughly uniform sequencing depth across donors, an assumption that may not hold. A later genetic analysis associated a missense DCLRE1C variant with V-gene and J-gene trimming of TCR beta chains, and an independent cohort replicated the association. Because counts were too low, 15 to 20 rarely observed V segments, including chromosome 9 orphons, were excluded from the earlier analysis of around 590 of the donors. When HLA alleles, especially DR and DQ, strongly co-occurred, TCR associations were difficult to assign to individual alleles.

In total, approximately 690 healthy bone marrow donors made up the cohort. All cohort members were sampled while nominally healthy, although unrecorded immune exposures were likely present. The donor was CMV seropositive and belonged to the group of 250 to 300 seropositive cohort members. Each donor provided a peripheral blood sample, and peripheral blood mononuclear cells were used for TCR beta sequencing. The Qiagen DNeasy Blood Extraction Kit was used to extract genomic DNA from the blood cell samples. Here the chain combines TRBV6-1 and TRBJ1-5, with TRBD1 matching 8 junction bases. The sequence came from a woman aged 55-75 years in good health and CMV-seropositive. The sequencing sample was made of PBMCs. The CDR3 amino acid sequence is: CASSVTGGNQPQHF. The nucleotide sequence is given as TGTGCCAGCAGTGTTACAGGGGGTAATCAGCCCCAGCATTTT.